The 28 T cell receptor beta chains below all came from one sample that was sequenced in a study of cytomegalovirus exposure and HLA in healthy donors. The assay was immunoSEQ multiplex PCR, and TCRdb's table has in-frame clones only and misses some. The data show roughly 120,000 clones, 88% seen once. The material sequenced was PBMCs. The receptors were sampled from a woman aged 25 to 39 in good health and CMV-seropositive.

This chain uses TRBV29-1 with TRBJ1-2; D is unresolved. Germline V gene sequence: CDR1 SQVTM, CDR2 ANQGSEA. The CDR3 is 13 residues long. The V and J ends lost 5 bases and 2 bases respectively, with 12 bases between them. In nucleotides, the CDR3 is TGCAGCGTTCTGGCCGGAGGGAACTATGGCTACACCTTC. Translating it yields CSVLAGGNYGYTF.

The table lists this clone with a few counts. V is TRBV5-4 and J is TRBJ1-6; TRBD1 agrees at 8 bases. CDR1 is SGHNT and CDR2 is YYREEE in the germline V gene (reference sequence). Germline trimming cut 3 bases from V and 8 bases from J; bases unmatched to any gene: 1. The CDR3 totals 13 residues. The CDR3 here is CASSSDRDSPLHF. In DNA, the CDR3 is TGTGCCAGCAGCTCGGACAGGGATTCACCCCTCCACTTT.

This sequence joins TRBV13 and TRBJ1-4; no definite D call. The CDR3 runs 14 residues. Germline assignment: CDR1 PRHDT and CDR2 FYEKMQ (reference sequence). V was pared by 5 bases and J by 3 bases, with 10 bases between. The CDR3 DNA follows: TGTGCCAGCAGCCCCGGGAGCCCTAATGAAAAACTGTTTTTT. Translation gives CASSPGSPNEKLFF. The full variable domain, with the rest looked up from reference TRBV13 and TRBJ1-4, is AAGVIQSPRHLIKEKRETATLKCYPIPRHDTVYWYQQGPGQDPQFLISFYEKMQSDKGSIPDRFSAQQFSDYHSELNMSSLELGDSALYFCASSPGSPNEKLFFGSGTQLSVL.

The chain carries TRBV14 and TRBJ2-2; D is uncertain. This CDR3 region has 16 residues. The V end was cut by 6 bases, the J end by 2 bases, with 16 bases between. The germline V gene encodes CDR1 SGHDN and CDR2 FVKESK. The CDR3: CASRSLSAFNTGELFF. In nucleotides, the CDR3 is TGTGCCAGCAGATCCTTGTCAGCGTTTAACACCGGGGAGCTGTTTTTT.

The CDR3 nucleotides are TGTGCCAGCAGTGAAAGGGGGGGGGCGTTGGAGCAGTTCTTC. Translation: CASSERGGALEQFF. This chain links TRBV6-1 with TRBJ2-1; D perhaps matches TRBD2 (7 bases). The CDR3 runs to 14 residues. V lost 2 bases to trimming and J lost 10 bases, with 15 bases between them. Germline V lookup: CDR1 MNHNS, CDR2 SASEGT.

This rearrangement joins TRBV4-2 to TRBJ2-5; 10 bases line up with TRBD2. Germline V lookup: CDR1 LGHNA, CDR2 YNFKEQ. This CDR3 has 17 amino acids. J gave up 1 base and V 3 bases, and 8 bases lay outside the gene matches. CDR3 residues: CASSQVLAGVLQETQYF. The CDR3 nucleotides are TGTGCCAGCAGCCAGGTTCTAGCGGGAGTCCTCCAAGAGACCCAGTACTTC.

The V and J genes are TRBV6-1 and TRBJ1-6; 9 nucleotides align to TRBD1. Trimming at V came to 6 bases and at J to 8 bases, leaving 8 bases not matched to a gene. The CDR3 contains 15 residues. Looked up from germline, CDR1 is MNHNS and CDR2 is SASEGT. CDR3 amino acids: CASSKGTGTYSPLHF. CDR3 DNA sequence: TGTGCCAGCAGCAAAGGGACAGGGACTTATTCACCCCTCCACTTT.

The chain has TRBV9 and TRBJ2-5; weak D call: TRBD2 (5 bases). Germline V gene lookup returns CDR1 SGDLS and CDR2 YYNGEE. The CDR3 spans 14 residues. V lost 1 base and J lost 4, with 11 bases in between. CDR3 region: CASSVRGFGETQYF. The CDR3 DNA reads TGTGCCAGCAGCGTACGGGGTTTTGGAGAGACCCAGTACTTC.

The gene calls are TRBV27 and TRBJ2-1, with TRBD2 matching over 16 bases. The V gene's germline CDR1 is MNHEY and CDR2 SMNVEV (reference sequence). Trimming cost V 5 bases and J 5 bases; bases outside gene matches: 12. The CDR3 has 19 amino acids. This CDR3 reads CASSPTPGLAGGRDNEQFF. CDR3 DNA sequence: TGTGCCAGCAGTCCTACCCCGGGACTAGCGGGAGGGCGGGACAATGAGCAGTTCTTC.

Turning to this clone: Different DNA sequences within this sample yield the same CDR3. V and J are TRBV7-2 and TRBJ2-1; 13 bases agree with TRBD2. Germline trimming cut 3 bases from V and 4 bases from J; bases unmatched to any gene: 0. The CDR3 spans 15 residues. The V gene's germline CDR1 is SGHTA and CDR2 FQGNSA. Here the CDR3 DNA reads TGTGCCAGCAGCTTGGGACTAGCGGGGTACAATGAGCAGTTCTTC. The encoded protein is CASSLGLAGYNEQFF.

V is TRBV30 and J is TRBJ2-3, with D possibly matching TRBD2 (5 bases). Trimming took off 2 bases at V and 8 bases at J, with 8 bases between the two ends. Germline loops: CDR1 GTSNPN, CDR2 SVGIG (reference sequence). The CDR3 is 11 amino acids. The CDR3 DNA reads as TGTGCCTGGAGTCCCCGGGGTACGCAGTATTTT. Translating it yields CAWSPRGTQYF.

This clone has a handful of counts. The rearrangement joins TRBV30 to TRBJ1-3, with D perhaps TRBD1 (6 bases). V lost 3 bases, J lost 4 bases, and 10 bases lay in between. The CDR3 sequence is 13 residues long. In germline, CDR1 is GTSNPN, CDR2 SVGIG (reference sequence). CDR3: CAWSLQGGNTIYF. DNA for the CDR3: TGTGCCTGGAGCCTTCAGGGGGGAAACACCATATATTTT.

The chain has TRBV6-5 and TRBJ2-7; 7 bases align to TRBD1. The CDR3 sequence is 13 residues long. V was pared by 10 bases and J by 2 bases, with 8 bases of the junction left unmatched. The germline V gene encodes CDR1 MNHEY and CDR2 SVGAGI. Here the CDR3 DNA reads TGTGCCACCACAGGGGATCGGACCTACGAGCAGTACTTC. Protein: CATTGDRTYEQYF.

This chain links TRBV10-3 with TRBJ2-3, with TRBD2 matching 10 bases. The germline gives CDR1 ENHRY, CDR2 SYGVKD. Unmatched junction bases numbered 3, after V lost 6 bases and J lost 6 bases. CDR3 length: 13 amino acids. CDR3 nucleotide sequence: TGTGCCATCAGCCCGGGACTAGCGGATACGCAGTATTTT. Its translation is CAISPGLADTQYF.

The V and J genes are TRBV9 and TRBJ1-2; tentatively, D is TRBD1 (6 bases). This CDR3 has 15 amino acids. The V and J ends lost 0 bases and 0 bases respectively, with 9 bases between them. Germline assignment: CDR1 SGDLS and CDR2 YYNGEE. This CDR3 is CASSVGDTPNYGYTF. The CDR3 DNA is TGTGCCAGCAGCGTAGGGGACACCCCTAACTATGGCTACACCTTC.

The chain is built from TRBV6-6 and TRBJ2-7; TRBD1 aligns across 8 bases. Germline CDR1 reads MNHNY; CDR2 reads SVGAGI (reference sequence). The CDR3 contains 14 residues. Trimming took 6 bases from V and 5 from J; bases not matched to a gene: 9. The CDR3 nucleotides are TGTGCCAGCAGGGCCGGGACAGGAGGGCACGAGCAGTACTTC. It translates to CASRAGTGGHEQYF.

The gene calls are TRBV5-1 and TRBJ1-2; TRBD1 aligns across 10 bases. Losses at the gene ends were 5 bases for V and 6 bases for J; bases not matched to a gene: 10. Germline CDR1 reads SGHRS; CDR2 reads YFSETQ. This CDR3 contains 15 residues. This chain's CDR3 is CASSTGQGEAHGYTF. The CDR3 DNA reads TGCGCCAGCAGTACAGGACAGGGGGAAGCTCATGGCTACACCTTC. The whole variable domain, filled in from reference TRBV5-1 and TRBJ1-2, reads KAGVTQTPRYLIKTRGQQVTLSCSPISGHRSVSWYQQTPGQGLQFLFEYFSETQRNKGNFPGRFSGRQFSNSRSEMNVSTLELGDSALYLCASSTGQGEAHGYTFGSGTRLTVV.

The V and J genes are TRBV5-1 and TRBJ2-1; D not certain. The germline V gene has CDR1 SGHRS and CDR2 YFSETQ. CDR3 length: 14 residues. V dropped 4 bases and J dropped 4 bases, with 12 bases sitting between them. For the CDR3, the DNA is TGCGCCAGCAGCCACACGACTCGGTACAATGAGCAGTTCTTC. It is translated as CASSHTTRYNEQFF.

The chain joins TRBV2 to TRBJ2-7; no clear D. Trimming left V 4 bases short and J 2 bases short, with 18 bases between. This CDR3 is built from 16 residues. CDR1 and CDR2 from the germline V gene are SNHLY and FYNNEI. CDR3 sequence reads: CASSVRLIGTAYEQYF. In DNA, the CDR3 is TGTGCCAGCAGTGTAAGGCTTATCGGAACAGCCTACGAGCAGTACTTC.

The CDR3 coding sequence is TGTGCCTGGAGTAGGGGGGGTTTGGCAGATACGCAGTATTTT. Translation gives CAWSRGGLADTQYF. The V and J genes are TRBV30 and TRBJ2-3; possibly TRBD2 for D (7 bases). CDR3 length: 14 residues. The V end was cut by 2 bases, the J end by 4 bases, with 13 bases between. The germline CDR1 and CDR2 sequences are GTSNPN and SVGIG (reference sequence).

The CDR3 is CASSLRLAAREQYF. CDR3 nucleotide sequence: TGTGCCAGCAGCTTACGGCTAGCGGCTCGCGAGCAGTACTTC. This sequence joins TRBV7-2 and TRBJ2-7; 7 bases are shared with TRBD2. The CDR3 consists of 14 residues. V dropped 2 bases and J dropped 6; count of bases not matched to a gene: 7. The germline gives CDR1 SGHTA, CDR2 FQGNSA.

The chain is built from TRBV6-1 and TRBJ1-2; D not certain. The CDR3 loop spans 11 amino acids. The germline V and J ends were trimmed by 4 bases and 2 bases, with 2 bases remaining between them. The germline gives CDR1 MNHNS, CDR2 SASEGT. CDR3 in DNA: TGTGCCAGCAGTGCGAACTATGGCTACACCTTC. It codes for CASSANYGYTF.

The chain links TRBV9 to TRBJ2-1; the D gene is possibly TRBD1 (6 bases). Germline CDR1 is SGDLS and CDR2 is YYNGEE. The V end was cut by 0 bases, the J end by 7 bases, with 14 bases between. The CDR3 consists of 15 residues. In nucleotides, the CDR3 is TGTGCCAGCAGCGTAGATGGGGGCGTATTGAATGAGCAGTTCTTC. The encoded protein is CASSVDGGVLNEQFF. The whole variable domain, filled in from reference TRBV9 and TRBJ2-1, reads DSGVTQTPKHLITATGQRVTLRCSPRSGDLSVYWYQQSLDQGLQFLIQYYNGEERAKGNILERFSAQQFPDLHSELNLSSLELGDSALYFCASSVDGGVLNEQFFGPGTRLTVL.

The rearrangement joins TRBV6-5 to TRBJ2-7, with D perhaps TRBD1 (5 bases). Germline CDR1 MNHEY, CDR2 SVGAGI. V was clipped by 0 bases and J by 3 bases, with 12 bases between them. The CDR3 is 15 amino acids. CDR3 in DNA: TGTGCCAGCAGTTACTCAGGGGCCTTTAACTACGAGCAGTACTTC. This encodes CASSYSGAFNYEQYF.

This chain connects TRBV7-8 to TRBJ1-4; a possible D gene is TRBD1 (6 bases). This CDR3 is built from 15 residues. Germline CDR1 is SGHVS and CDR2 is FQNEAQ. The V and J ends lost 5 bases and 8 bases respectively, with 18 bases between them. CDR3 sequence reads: CASSEPRGREEKLFF. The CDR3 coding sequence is TGTGCCAGCAGCGAACCCAGGGGACGTGAGGAAAAACTGTTTTTT.

CDR3 region: CAWSGGNEAFF. The CDR3, as DNA: TGTGCCTGGAGTGGAGGGAATGAGGCTTTCTTT. The V call is TRBV30, the J call TRBJ1-1; D is undetermined. The CDR3 runs 11 residues. Trimming took off 1 base at V and 11 bases at J, with 11 bases between the two ends. Germline loops: CDR1 GTSNPN, CDR2 SVGIG (reference sequence).

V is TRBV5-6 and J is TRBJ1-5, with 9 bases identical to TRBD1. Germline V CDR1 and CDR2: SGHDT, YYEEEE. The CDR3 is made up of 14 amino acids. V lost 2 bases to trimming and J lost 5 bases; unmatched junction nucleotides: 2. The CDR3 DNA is TGTGCCAGCAGCTTTGGACAGGGGTATCAGCCCCAGCATTTT. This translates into CASSFGQGYQPQHF.

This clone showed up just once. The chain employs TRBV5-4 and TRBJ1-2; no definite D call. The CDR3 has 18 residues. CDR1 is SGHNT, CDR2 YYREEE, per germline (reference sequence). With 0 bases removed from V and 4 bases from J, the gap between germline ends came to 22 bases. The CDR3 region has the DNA TGTGCCAGCAGCTTGGTTGTCTTGAGTTCTCGGGCGGGCTATGGCTACACCTTC. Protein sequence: CASSLVVLSSRAGYGYTF.